The 3 T cell receptor beta chains below come from one sample, sequenced in a study of T cells expressing NK-cell markers. TCRdb reprocessed the 5' RACE reads, keeping one entry per CDR3 protein, no DNA. The data show about 260,000 distinct CDR3 sequences, and the top ten clones hold about 0.39%. Sample: blood T cells: a sorted CD56 or NKG2C T cell subset, CD4+ or CD8+ T cells, or bulk PBMC T cells (not recorded which). These receptors were collected from a man younger than 35 in good health.

CDR3 loop: CAIMLGLNTEAFF. The rearrangement joins TRBV10-3 to TRBJ1-1. The germline V gene has CDR1 ENHRY and CDR2 SYGVKD. This CDR3 is built from 13 residues.

The rearrangement links TRBV10-1 to TRBJ2-3; TCRdb's assignment of TRBD1 cannot be checked, as there is no DNA. CDR3 size: 14 residues. Germline V lookup: CDR1 WNHNN, CDR2 SYGVQD (reference sequence). CDR3 sequence reads: CASSPGESGDTQYF.

The V call is TRBV7-9, the J call TRBJ2-5; TCRdb's D gene call, TRBD2, goes unchecked for lack of DNA. This CDR3 spans 14 amino acids. CDR1 SEHNR and CDR2 FQNEAQ come from the germline V gene (reference sequence). CDR3: CASSLTDPRGTQYF. The complete variable domain, with remaining parts taken from reference TRBV7-9 and TRBJ2-5, reads DTGVSQNPRHKITKRGQNVTFRCDPISEHNRLYWYRQTLGQGPEFLTYFQNEAQLEKSRLLSDRFSAERPKGSFSTLEIQRTEQGDSAMYLCASSLTDPRGTQYFGPGTRLLVL.